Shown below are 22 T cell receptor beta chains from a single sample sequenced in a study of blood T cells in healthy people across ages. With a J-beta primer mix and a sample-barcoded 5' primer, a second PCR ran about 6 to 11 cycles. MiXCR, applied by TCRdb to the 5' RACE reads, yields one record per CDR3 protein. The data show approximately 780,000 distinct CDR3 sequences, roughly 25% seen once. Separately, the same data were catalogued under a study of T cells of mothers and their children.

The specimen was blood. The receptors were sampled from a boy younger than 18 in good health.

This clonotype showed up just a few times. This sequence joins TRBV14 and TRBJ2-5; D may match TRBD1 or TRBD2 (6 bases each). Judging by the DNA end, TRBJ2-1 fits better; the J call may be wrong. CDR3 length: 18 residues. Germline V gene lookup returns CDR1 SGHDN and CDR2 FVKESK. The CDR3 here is CASSQYRADGGNYNEQFF. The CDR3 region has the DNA TGTGCCAGCAGCCAATACAGGGCGGATGGGGGGAACTACAATGAGCAGTTCTTC.

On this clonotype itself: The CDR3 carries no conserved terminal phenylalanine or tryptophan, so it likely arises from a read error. The CDR3 loop is CASRGRGNTEAFS. The DNA for the CDR3 is TGTGCCAGCAGAGGACGGGGGAACACTGAAGCTTTCTCT. The chain couples TRBV12-3 or TRBV12-4 to TRBJ1-1; no firm D call. V was shortened by 6 bases and J by 1 base, with 9 bases between the two germline ends. The CDR3 extends over 13 amino acids.

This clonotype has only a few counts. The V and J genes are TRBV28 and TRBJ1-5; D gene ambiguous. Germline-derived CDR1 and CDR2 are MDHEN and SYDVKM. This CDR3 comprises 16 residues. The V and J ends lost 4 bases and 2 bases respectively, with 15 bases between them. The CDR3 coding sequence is TGTGCCAGCAGTTCCGACGGGTGGGCTGGCAATCAGCCCCAGCATTTT. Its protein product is CASSSDGWAGNQPQHF.

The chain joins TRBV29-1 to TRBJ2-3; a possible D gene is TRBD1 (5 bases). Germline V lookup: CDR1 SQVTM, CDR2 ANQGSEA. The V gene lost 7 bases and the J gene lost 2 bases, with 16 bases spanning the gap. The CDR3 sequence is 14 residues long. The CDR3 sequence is CSARAKGPTDTQYF. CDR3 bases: TGCAGCGCCCGGGCCAAGGGGCCCACAGATACGCAGTATTTT.

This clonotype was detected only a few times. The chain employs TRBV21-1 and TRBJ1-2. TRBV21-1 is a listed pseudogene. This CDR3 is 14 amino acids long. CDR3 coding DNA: TGTGCCAGCAGCAAATCCGACGGATCCTATGGCTACACCTTC. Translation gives CASSKSDGSYGYTF.

This CDR3 is CASSALRTSGGPDTQYF. The CDR3 nucleotides read TGTGCCAGCAGCGCTTTACGGACTAGCGGGGGACCAGATACGCAGTATTTT. The J gene is TRBJ2-3, the V gene TRBV12-3 or TRBV12-4, with 13 positions matching TRBD2. The CDR3 loop spans 17 amino acids. J lost 4 bases, V lost 6 bases, and 10 bases had no gene match.

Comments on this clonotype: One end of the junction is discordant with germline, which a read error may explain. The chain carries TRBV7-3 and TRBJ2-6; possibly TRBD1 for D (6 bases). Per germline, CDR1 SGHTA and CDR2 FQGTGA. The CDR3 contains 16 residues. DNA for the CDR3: TGTGTCAGCAGCACTTGGACAGAGTCTGGGGCCAACGTCCTGACTTTC. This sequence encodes CVSSTWTESGANVLTF.

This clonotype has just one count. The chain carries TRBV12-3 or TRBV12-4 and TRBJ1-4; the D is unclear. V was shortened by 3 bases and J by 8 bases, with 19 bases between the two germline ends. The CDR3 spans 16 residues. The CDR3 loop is CASSFVRTVILEKLFF. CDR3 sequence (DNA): TGTGCCAGCAGTTTTGTCCGGACGGTTATCTTAGAAAAACTGTTTTTT.

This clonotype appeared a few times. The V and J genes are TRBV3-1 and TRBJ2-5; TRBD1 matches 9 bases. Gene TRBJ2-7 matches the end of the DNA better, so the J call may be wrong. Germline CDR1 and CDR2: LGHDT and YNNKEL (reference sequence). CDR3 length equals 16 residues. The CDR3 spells CASSQGVADRGNEQYF. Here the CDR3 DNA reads TGTGCCAGCAGCCAAGGTGTAGCGGACAGGGGAAACGAGCAGTACTTC.

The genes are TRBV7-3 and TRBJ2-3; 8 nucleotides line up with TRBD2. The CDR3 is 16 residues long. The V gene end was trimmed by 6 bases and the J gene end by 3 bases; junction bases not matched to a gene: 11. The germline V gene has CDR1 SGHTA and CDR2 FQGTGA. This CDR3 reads CASSLLAGGLTDTQYF. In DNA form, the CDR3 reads TGTGCCAGCAGTTTACTCGCGGGGGGCCTTACAGATACGCAGTATTTT.

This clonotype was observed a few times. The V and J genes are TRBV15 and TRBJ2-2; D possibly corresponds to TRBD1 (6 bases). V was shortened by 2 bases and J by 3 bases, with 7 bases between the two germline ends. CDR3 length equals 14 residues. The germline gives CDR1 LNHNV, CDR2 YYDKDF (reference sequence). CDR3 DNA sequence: TGTGCCACCAGCAGACAGGGGTACACCGGGGAGCTGTTTTTT. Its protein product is CATSRQGYTGELFF.

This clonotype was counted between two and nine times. The CDR3 DNA reads as TGTGCCAGCGGCCCTTGGGAGGAGACCGCAAAAGAGACCCAGTACTTC. This codes for CASGPWEETAKETQYF. The V gene is TRBV5-5, the J gene TRBJ2-5; D perhaps matches TRBD2 (6 bases). Trimming pared 7 bases from V and 3 bases from J, leaving 22 bases between. This CDR3 is 16 amino acids long. Per germline, CDR1 SGHKS and CDR2 YYEKEE (reference sequence). The whole variable domain, remainder taken from reference TRBV5-5 and TRBJ2-5, is DAGVTQSPTHLIKTRGQQVTLRCSPISGHKSVSWYQQVLGQGPQFIFQYYEKEERGRGNFPDRFSARQFPNYSSELNVNALLLGDSALYLCASGPWEETAKETQYFGPGTRLLVL.

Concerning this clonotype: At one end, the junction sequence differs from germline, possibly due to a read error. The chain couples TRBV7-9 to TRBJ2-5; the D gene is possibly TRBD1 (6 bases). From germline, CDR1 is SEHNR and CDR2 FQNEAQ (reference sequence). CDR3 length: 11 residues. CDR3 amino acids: CASSPSGVLFF. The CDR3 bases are TGTGCCAGCAGCCCATCAGGGGTTCTGTTCTTC.

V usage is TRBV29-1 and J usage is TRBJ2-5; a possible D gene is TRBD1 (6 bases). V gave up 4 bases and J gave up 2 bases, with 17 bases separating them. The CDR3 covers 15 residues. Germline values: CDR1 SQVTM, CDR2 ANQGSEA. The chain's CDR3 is CSVVLRDKSQETQYF. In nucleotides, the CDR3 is TGCAGCGTTGTCCTGAGGGACAAATCGCAAGAGACCCAGTACTTC.

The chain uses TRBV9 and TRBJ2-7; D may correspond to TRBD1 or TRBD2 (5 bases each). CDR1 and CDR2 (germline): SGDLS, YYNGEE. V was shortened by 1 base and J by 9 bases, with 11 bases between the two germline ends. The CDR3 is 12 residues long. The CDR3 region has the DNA TGTGCCAGCAGCGTATGGGACGCTGGGCAGTACTTC. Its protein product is CASSVWDAGQYF.

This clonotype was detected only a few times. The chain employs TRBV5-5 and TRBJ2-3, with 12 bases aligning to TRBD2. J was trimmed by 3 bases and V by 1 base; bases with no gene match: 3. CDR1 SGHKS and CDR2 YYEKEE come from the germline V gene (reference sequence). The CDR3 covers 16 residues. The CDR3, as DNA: TGTGCCAGCAGCTTGTTAACTAGCGGGGGGACAGATACGCAGTATTTT. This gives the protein CASSLLTSGGTDTQYF.

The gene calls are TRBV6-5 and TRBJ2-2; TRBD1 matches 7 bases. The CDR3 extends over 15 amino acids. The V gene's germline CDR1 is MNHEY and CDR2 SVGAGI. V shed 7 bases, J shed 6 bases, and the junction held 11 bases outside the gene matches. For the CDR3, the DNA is TGTGCCAGCACCCTAGACAGGGAGCTCTCCGGGGAGCTGTTTTTT. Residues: CASTLDRELSGELFF.

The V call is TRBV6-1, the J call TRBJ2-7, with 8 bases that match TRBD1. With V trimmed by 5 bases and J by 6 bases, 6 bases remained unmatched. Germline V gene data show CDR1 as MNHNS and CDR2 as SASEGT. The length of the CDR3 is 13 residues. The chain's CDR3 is CASSRQGLGEQYF. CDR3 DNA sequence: TGTGCCAGCAGTAGACAGGGGTTGGGCGAGCAGTACTTC.

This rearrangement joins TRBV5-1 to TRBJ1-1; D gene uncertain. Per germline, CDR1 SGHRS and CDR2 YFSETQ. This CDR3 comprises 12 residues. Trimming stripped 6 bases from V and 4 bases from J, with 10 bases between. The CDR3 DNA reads TGCGCCAGCATTCCATGGGTCACTGAAGCTTTCTTT. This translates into CASIPWVTEAFF.

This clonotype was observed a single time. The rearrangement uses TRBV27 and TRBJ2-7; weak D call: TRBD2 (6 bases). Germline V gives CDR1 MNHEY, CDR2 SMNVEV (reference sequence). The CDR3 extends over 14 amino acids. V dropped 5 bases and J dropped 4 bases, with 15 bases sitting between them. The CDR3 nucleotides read TGTGCCAGCAGTGGGGGGAATGGTGGTTACGAGCAGTACTTC. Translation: CASSGGNGGYEQYF.

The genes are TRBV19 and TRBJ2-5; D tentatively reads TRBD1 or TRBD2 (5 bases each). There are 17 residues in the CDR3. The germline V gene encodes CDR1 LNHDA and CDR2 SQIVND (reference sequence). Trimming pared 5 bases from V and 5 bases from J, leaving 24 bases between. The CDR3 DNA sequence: TGTGCCAGTAGTCCTGCTTGGGACCCGTGGGTTCTCGAGACCCAGTACTTC. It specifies CASSPAWDPWVLETQYF.

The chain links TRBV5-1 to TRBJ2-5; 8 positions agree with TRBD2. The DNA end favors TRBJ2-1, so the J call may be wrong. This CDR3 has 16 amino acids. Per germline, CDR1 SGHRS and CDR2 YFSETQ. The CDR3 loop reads CASSLAGLEFKNEQFF. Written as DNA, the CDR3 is TGCGCCAGCAGCTTGGCGGGACTAGAGTTTAAAAATGAGCAGTTCTTC.